This T cell receptor beta chain is drawn from a study of blood T cell repertoires in COVID-19. Study-level background: Samples representing acute and convalescent COVID-19 were sourced from the United States, Italy and Spain. PBMCs, B-cell-depleted T cells, or T cells provided the cDNA or gDNA that made up the material.

V gave up 0 bases and J gave up 5 bases; unmatched junction bases: 4. The germline gives CDR1 LGHDT, CDR2 YNNKEL (reference sequence). This CDR3 is built from 15 residues. Methods used by the authors: By means of reference gene primer amplification, nucleated cell counts were estimated. Method: immunoSEQ multiplex PCR; TCRdb's copy keeps in-frame clones and lacks some. From that table come the V and J calls and clone size; the DNA was used to work out D and trimming. The sample consists of about 210,000 clones, around 82% of them appearing once. The specimen was peripheral blood. The rearrangement links TRBV3-1 (or the pseudogene TRBV3-2) to TRBJ2-7; 10 bases match TRBD2. This receptor was obtained from a middle-aged woman with acute or convalescent COVID-19. The CDR3 sequence is CASSQEEGLADEQYF. The CDR3 bases are TGTGCCAGCAGCCAAGAAGAAGGACTAGCGGACGAGCAGTACTTC.